One sample yielded the 9 T cell receptor beta chains listed below, sequenced in a study of blood T cell repertoires in COVID-19. Here immunoSEQ multiplex PCR was the method, and the copy in TCRdb shows in-frame clones only, minus some. The sample lists about 270,000 clones, about four fifths occurring once. The sample was peripheral blood. The receptors originated from a young woman with acute or convalescent COVID-19.

The chain combines TRBV10-2 with TRBJ2-1; TRBD2 agrees at 9 bases. After removal of 7 bases from V and 6 bases from J, the junction contained 10 bases not matched to a gene. CDR1 is WSHSY, CDR2 SAAADI, per germline. This CDR3 is built from 15 residues. This CDR3 is CASTKGGLASNEQFF. DNA of the CDR3: TGCGCCAGCACTAAAGGGGGACTAGCCTCCAATGAGCAGTTCTTC.

This clone was found a few times. This sequence joins TRBV6-6 and TRBJ1-2; possible D gene TRBD1, 6 bases. This CDR3 has 13 residues. Trimming took off 7 bases at V and 3 bases at J, with 12 bases between the two ends. From germline, CDR1 is MNHNY and CDR2 SVGAGI (reference sequence). Written as DNA, the CDR3 is TGTGCCAGCACCTCGACAGGCGACTATGGCTACACCTTC. Protein sequence: CASTSTGDYGYTF.

The gene calls are TRBV5-6 and TRBJ2-1; 8 bases are a match to TRBD2. Germline lookup yields CDR1 SGHDT and CDR2 YYEEEE. Losses at the gene ends were 0 bases for V and 4 bases for J; bases not matched to a gene: 3. This CDR3 is 15 amino acids long. As DNA, the CDR3 is TGTGCCAGCAGCTTGGTATTAGCGGGGTACAATGAGCAGTTCTTC. Translated, it gives CASSLVLAGYNEQFF.

The V and J genes are TRBV3-1 (or the pseudogene TRBV3-2) and TRBJ2-1; TRBD1 matches 9 bases. J gave up 8 bases and V 1 base, and 6 bases lay outside the gene matches. This CDR3 spans 15 amino acids. The germline V gene has CDR1 LGHDT and CDR2 YNNKEL (reference sequence). CDR3: CASSQGDRVFYEQFF. CDR3 nucleotide sequence: TGTGCCAGCAGCCAAGGGGACAGGGTTTTTTATGAGCAGTTCTTC.

The chain is built from TRBV5-8 and TRBJ1-1, with D unresolved. The CDR3 runs to 14 residues. From germline, CDR1 is SGHTS and CDR2 YDEGEE. V dropped 4 bases and J dropped 1 base, with 11 bases sitting between them. The CDR3 sequence: CASSRSYSNTEAFF. The CDR3 region has the DNA TGTGCCAGCAGCCGGAGCTACTCGAACACTGAAGCTTTCTTT.

The rearrangement joins TRBV5-1 to TRBJ1-6; 7 nucleotides align to TRBD1. V was pared by 4 bases and J by 5 bases, with 9 bases of the junction left unmatched. The V gene's germline CDR1 is SGHRS and CDR2 YFSETQ. The CDR3 covers 16 residues. For the CDR3, the DNA is TGCGCCAGCAGCGACCCGGACAGGCCCAATAATTCACCCCTCCACTTT. This sequence encodes CASSDPDRPNNSPLHF. The variable domain in full, with the rest retrieved from reference TRBV5-1 and TRBJ1-6, is KAGVTQTPRYLIKTRGQQVTLSCSPISGHRSVSWYQQTPGQGLQFLFEYFSETQRNKGNFPGRFSGRQFSNSRSEMNVSTLELGDSALYLCASSDPDRPNNSPLHFGNGTRLTVT.

The J gene is TRBJ1-2, the V gene TRBV28; 9 bases fit TRBD1. The length of the CDR3 is 17 residues. V was clipped by 6 bases and J by 1 base; unmatched bases: 12. Germline V CDR1 and CDR2: MDHEN, SYDVKM. This chain's CDR3 is CASSLPPGQGDNYGYTF. CDR3 nucleotide sequence: TGTGCCAGCAGCCTCCCGCCGGGACAGGGAGATAACTATGGCTACACCTTC.

The chain links TRBV30 to TRBJ2-1, with D maybe TRBD2 (6 bases). The CDR3 covers 15 residues. V was pared by 2 bases and J by 0 bases, with 11 bases between. The germline V gene has CDR1 GTSNPN and CDR2 SVGIG (reference sequence). This CDR3 is CAWSRGTSSYNEQFF. The CDR3 bases are TGTGCCTGGAGTCGGGGGACTTCCTCCTACAATGAGCAGTTCTTC.

CDR3 protein: CASPGGGSSYNEQFF. Here the CDR3 DNA reads TGTGCCAGCCCGGGGGGCGGGAGCTCCTACAATGAGCAGTTCTTC. This chain links TRBV5-8 with TRBJ2-1; maybe TRBD2 (7 bases). The CDR3 length is 15 residues. The V gene lost 7 bases and the J gene lost 0 bases, with 14 bases spanning the gap. Germline-derived CDR1 and CDR2 are SGHTS and YDEGEE.